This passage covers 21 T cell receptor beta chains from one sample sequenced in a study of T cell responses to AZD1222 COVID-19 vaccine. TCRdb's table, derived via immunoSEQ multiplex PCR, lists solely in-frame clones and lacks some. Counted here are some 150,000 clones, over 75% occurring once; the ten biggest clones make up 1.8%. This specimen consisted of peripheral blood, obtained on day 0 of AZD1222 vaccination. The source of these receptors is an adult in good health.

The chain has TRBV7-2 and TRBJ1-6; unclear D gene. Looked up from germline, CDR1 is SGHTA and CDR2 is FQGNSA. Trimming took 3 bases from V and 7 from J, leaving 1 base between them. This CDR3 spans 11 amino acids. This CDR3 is CASSLNSPLHF. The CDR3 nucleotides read TGTGCCAGCAGCTTGAATTCACCCCTCCACTTT.

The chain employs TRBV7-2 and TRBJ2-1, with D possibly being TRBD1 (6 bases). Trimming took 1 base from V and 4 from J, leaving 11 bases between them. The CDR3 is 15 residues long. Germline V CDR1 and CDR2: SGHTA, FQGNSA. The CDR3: CASSLGGTHYNEQFF. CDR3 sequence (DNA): TGTGCCAGCAGCTTAGGTGGGACACATTACAATGAGCAGTTCTTC.

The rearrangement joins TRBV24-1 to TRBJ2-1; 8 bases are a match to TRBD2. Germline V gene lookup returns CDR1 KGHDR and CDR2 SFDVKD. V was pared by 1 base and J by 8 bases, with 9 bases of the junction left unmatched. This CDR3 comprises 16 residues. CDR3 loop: CATSDFGVAGRYEQFF. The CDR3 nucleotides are TGTGCCACCAGTGATTTCGGGGTAGCGGGAAGGTATGAGCAGTTCTTC.

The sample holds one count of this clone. CDR3 residues: CASSLGGGGHFYGYTF. For the CDR3, the DNA is TGTGCCAGCAGCCTGGGCGGAGGGGGGCACTTCTATGGCTACACCTTC. This chain connects TRBV28 to TRBJ1-2; tentative D call: TRBD1 (6 bases). Germline V CDR1 and CDR2: MDHEN, SYDVKM. This CDR3 comprises 16 residues. V gave up 6 bases and J gave up 4 bases, with 21 bases separating them.

The DNA for the CDR3 is TGTGCCAGCAGTTACTTGGGAGGGAACTACAATGAGCAGTTCTTC. It encodes CASSYLGGNYNEQFF. The chain employs TRBV6-5 and TRBJ2-1; TRBD2 matches at 7 bases. Germline loops: CDR1 MNHEY, CDR2 SVGAGI. Germline trimming cut 1 base from V and 3 bases from J; bases unmatched to any gene: 3. The CDR3 totals 15 residues.

CDR3: CASSFGGAGVTEAFF. The CDR3 coding sequence is TGTGCCAGCAGCTTTGGGGGCGCGGGGGTTACTGAAGCTTTCTTT. The chain recombines TRBV11-1 with TRBJ1-1; D possibly corresponds to TRBD1 (6 bases). V lost 3 bases and J 5 bases, leaving 16 bases between the germline ends. CDR1 is SGHAT, CDR2 FQDESV, per germline (reference sequence). The CDR3 extends over 15 amino acids.

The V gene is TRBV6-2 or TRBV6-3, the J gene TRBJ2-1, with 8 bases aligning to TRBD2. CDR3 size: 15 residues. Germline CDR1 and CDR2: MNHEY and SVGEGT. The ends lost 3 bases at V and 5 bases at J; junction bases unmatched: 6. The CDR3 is CASSYSGTTHNEQFF. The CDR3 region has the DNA TGTGCCAGCAGTTATAGCGGGACCACCCACAATGAGCAGTTCTTC.

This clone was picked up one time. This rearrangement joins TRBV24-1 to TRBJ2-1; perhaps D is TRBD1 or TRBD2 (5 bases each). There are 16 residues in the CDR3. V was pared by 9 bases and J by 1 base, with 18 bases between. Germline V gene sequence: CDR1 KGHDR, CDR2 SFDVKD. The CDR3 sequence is CATGVKGRKSYNEQFF. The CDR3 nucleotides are TGTGCCACCGGAGTGAAGGGACGCAAATCCTACAATGAGCAGTTCTTC.

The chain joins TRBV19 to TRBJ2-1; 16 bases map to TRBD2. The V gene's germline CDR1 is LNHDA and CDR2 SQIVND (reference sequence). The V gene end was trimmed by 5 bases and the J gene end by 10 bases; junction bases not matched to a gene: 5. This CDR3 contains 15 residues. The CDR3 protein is CASSGGLAGGREQFF. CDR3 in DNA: TGTGCCAGTAGTGGGGGACTAGCGGGAGGGCGGGAGCAGTTCTTC.

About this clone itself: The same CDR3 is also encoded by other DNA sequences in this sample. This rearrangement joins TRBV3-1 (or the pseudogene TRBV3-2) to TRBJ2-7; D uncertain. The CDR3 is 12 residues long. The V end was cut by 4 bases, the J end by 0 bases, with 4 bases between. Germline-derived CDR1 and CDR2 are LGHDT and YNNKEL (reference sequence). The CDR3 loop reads CASSPSSYEQYF. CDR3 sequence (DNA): TGTGCCAGCAGCCCGAGCTCCTACGAGCAGTACTTC.

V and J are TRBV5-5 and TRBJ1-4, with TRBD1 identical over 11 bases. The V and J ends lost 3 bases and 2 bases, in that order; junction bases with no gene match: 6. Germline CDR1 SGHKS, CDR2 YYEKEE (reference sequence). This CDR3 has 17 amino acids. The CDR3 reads CASSSGQGAYTNEKLFF. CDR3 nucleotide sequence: TGTGCCAGCAGCTCTGGACAGGGGGCTTATACTAATGAAAAACTGTTTTTT.

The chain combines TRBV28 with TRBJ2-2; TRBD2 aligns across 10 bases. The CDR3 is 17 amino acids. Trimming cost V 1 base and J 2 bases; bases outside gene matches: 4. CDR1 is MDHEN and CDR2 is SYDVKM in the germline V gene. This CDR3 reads CASSLLLAGPNTGELFF. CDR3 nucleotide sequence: TGTGCCAGCAGTTTATTACTAGCGGGACCTAACACCGGGGAGCTGTTTTTT.

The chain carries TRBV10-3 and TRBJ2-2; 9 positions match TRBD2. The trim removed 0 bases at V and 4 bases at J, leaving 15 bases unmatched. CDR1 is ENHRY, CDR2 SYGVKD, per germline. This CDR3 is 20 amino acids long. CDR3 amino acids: CAISESGGRALVRGTGELFF. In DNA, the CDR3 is TGTGCCATCAGTGAGTCCGGCGGGAGGGCCCTGGTCCGGGGCACCGGGGAGCTGTTTTTT.

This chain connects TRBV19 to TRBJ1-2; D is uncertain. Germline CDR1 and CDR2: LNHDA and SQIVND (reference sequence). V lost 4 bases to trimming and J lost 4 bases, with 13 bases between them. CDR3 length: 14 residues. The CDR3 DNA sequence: TGTGCCAGTAGTAGTGTCGCTTGGGGCTATGGCTACACCTTC. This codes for CASSSVAWGYGYTF. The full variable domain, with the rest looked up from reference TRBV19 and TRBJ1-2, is DGGITQSPKYLFRKEGQNVTLSCEQNLNHDAMYWYRQDPGQGLRLIYYSQIVNDFQKGDIAEGYSVSREKKESFPLTVTSAQKNPTAFYLCASSSVAWGYGYTFGSGTRLTVV.

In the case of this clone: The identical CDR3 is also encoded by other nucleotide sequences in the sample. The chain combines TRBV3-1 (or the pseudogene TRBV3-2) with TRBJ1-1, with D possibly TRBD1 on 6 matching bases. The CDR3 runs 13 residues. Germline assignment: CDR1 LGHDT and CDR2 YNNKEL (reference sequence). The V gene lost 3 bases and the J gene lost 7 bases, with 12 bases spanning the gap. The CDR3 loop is CASSQELRGEAFF. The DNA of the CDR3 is TGTGCCAGCAGCCAGGAACTCAGGGGTGAAGCTTTCTTT.

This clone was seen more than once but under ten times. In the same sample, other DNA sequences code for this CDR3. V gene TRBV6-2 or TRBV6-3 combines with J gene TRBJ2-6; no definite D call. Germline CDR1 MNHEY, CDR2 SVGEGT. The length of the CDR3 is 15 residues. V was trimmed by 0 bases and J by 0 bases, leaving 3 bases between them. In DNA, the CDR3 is TGTGCCAGCAGTTACTCGAGCTCTGGGGCCAACGTCCTGACTTTC. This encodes CASSYSSSGANVLTF.

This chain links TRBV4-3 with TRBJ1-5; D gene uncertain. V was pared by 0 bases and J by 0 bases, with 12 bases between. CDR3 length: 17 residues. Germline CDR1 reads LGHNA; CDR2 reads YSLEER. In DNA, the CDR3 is TGCGCCAGCAGCCAAGATGTTTCCGGGAGTAGCAATCAGCCCCAGCATTTT. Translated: CASSQDVSGSSNQPQHF.

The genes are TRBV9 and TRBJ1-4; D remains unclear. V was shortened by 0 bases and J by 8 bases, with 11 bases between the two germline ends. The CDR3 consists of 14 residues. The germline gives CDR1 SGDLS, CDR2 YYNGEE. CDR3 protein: CASSVALKDEKLFF. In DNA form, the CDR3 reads TGTGCCAGCAGCGTAGCTTTGAAGGACGAAAAACTGTTTTTT.

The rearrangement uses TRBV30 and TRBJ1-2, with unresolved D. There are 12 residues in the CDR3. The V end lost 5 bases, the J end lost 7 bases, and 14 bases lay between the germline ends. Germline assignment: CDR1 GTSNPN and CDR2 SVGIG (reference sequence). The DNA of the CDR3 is TGTGCCTGGCACGGGGTTGGTTCTGGCTACACCTTC. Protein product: CAWHGVGSGYTF.

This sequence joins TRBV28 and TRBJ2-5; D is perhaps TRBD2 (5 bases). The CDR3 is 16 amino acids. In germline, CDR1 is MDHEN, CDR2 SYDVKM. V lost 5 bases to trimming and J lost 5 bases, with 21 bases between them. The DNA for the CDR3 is TGTGCCAGCAGTCCACCTCGGGGTCCTACGGGGGAGACCCAGTACTTC. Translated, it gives CASSPPRGPTGETQYF. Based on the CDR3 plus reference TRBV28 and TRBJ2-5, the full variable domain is DVKVTQSSRYLVKRTGEKVFLECVQDMDHENMFWYRQDPGLGLRLIYFSYDVKMKEKGDIPEGYSVSREKKERFSLILESASTNQTSMYLCASSPPRGPTGETQYFGPGTRLLVL.

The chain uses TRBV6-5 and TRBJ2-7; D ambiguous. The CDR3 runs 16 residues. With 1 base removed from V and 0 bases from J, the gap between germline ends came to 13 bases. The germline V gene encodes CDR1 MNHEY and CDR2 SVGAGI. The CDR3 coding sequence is TGTGCCAGCAGTTACTTCGCCGGACGGAGCTCCTACGAGCAGTACTTC. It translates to CASSYFAGRSSYEQYF.